Here is one TCR beta chain with its context. Its specificity is not known. This entry is derived from a study of T cells in Graves' hyperthyroidism and ophthalmopathy. Study overall: Peripheral blood was obtained at initial diagnosis, preceding any treatment.

TCR beta CDR3 region amplification was performed from RNA transcripts. First-round RT-PCR of the TCR CDR3 relied on the HTBI primer set. TCRdb reanalysed the multiplex PCR reads using MiXCR and keeps one entry per CDR3 protein. The table has some 510,000 distinct CDR3 sequences, around 21% seen once; the top ten hold roughly 29%. Study observations and caveats: Median prediction lead before ophthalmopathy onset was about 6.5 months with the model. Within blood appeared most thyroid clonotypes that had expanded above 0.001.

Each diagnosis drew on symptoms, thyroxine, TRAb, thyroid ultrasound and orbital computed tomography findings. The CDR3 has 12 residues. Trimming left V 3 bases short and J 6 bases short, with 9 bases between. Source material: blood. The J gene is TRBJ2-7, the V gene TRBV12-3 or TRBV12-4, with no clear D. The receptor comes from a man between 18 and 29 years old with Graves' hyperthyroidism. The CDR3 sequence is CASSFSEGEQYF. The CDR3 coding sequence is TGTGCCAGCAGTTTTAGTGAAGGCGAGCAGTACTTC.